One sample yielded the 17 T cell receptor beta chains listed below, sequenced in a study of T cell responses to AZD1222 COVID-19 vaccine. Generated by immunoSEQ multiplex PCR, the TCRdb table keeps only in-frame clones and is missing some. Of about 150,000 clones in the sample, 70% to 90% were seen once. The input for sequencing was peripheral blood, taken after recovery from COVID-19. Source of these receptors: an adult who had recovered from COVID-19.

The chain couples TRBV28 to TRBJ2-7; D gene uncertain. Germline V gene lookup returns CDR1 MDHEN and CDR2 SYDVKM. V was shortened by 3 bases and J by 3 bases, with 6 bases between the two germline ends. The CDR3 covers 12 residues. CDR3 protein: CASSFLSYEQYF. The CDR3 nucleotides are TGTGCCAGCAGTTTCCTAAGCTACGAGCAGTACTTC.

The sample holds one count of this clone. The chain employs TRBV29-1 and TRBJ1-2; D gene uncertain. The CDR3 has 11 amino acids. The germline V gene has CDR1 SQVTM and CDR2 ANQGSEA. The V end was cut by 4 bases, the J end by 4 bases, with 7 bases between. CDR3 DNA: TGCAGCGTTGTACAAGCCTATGGCTACACCTTC. Protein product: CSVVQAYGYTF.

The chain has TRBV25-1 and TRBJ1-3; D is undetermined. Deletions cut 3 bases from V and 0 bases from J, with 15 bases between. Germline lookup yields CDR1 MGHDK and CDR2 SYGVNS. The CDR3 sequence is 17 residues long. The CDR3 DNA follows: TGTGCCAGCAGTGAGACCTTAATAGGGAGCTCTGGAAACACCATATATTTT. It specifies CASSETLIGSSGNTIYF.

The gene calls are TRBV2 and TRBJ2-7, with 10 positions matching TRBD2. The germline V gene encodes CDR1 SNHLY and CDR2 FYNNEI. The J segment lost 6 bases and the V segment lost 8 bases, leaving 16 bases of the junction unmatched. This CDR3 comprises 16 residues. CDR3 coding DNA: TGTGCCAGCCTGCTCTCCGGGGCTAGCGGGAGAAGCGAGCAGTACTTC. It translates to CASLLSGASGRSEQYF. Supplemented by reference TRBV2 and TRBJ2-7, the full variable domain reads EPEVTQTPSHQVTQMGQEVILRCVPISNHLYFYWYRQILGQKVEFLVSFYNNEISEKSEIFDDQFSVERPDGSNFTLKIRSTKLEDSAMYFCASLLSGASGRSEQYFGPGTRLTVT.

This chain joins TRBV6-2 or TRBV6-3 and TRBJ2-1; 15 nucleotides line up with TRBD2. The V gene's germline CDR1 is MNHEY and CDR2 SVGEGT. V gave up 5 bases and J gave up 2 bases; unmatched junction bases: 1. This CDR3 contains 16 residues. The CDR3 DNA reads as TGTGCCAGCAGTCGGACTAGCGGGGGGGCCTACAATGAGCAGTTCTTC. Its protein product is CASSRTSGGAYNEQFF.

The chain employs TRBV11-2 and TRBJ2-7, with 8 bases lining up with TRBD2. CDR1 and CDR2 (germline): SGHAT, FQNNGV. J was trimmed by 4 bases and V by 7 bases; bases with no gene match: 12. The CDR3 loop spans 15 amino acids. The CDR3: CASIELAGGSYEQYF. CDR3 DNA sequence: TGTGCCAGCATCGAATTGGCGGGAGGCTCTTACGAGCAGTACTTC.

The gene calls are TRBV29-1 and TRBJ1-4, with TRBD1 matching 7 bases. Germline-derived CDR1 and CDR2 are SQVTM and ANQGSEA. V lost 7 bases and J lost 4; bases outside the gene matches: 12. This CDR3 is built from 15 residues. The CDR3 reads CSAGEGDRFNEKLFF. CDR3 nucleotide sequence: TGCAGCGCTGGGGAAGGGGACAGATTTAATGAAAAACTGTTTTTT.

The chain recombines TRBV5-1 with TRBJ2-7; D might be TRBD2 (5 bases). V lost 7 bases and J 0 bases, leaving 14 bases between the germline ends. Germline CDR1 is SGHRS and CDR2 is YFSETQ. The CDR3 is 14 amino acids. CDR3 region: CASSYGTSSYEQYF. The CDR3 nucleotides are TGCGCCAGCTCTTACGGAACTAGCTCCTACGAGCAGTACTTC.

The rearrangement uses TRBV15 and TRBJ1-1; 7 bases match TRBD1. The trim removed 0 bases at V and 6 bases at J, leaving 1 base unmatched. Germline V CDR1 and CDR2: LNHNV, YYDKDF (reference sequence). The CDR3 sequence is 13 residues long. In nucleotides, the CDR3 is TGTGCCACCAGCAGAGAGCAGGGGGCTGAAGCTTTCTTT. It translates to CATSREQGAEAFF.

This clone was seen a single time. The chain recombines TRBV7-9 with TRBJ2-2; D gene unclear. Germline CDR1 reads SEHNR; CDR2 reads FQNEAQ (reference sequence). The V end lost 2 bases, the J end lost 2 bases, and 0 bases lay between the germline ends. The CDR3 loop spans 12 amino acids. This CDR3 is CASSLNTGELFF. Here the CDR3 DNA reads TGTGCCAGCAGCTTAAACACCGGGGAGCTGTTTTTT.

The chain has TRBV6-2 or TRBV6-3 and TRBJ2-1; no firm D call. Germline CDR1 is MNHEY and CDR2 is SVGEGT. Trimming left V 2 bases short and J 5 bases short, with 13 bases between. The CDR3 has 15 residues. CDR3 in DNA: TGTGCCAGCAGTTACCTTAGCCTCCAAGACAATGAGCAGTTCTTC. Its protein is CASSYLSLQDNEQFF.

The chain links TRBV11-2 to TRBJ1-4; the D is unclear. CDR1 is SGHAT, CDR2 FQNNGV, per germline. Trimming took off 0 bases at V and 7 bases at J, with 9 bases between the two ends. The CDR3 is 14 amino acids. CDR3 sequence reads: CASSLELRPEKLFF. In nucleotides, the CDR3 is TGTGCCAGCAGCTTAGAACTCCGGCCTGAAAAACTGTTTTTT.

The chain has TRBV7-9 and TRBJ1-1; TRBD1 might be the D (5 bases). Trimming removed 4 bases from V and 4 bases from J, with 16 bases in between. Germline CDR1 SEHNR, CDR2 FQNEAQ (reference sequence). The CDR3 has 15 amino acids. This CDR3 reads CASSSLDKPGTEAFF. DNA for the CDR3: TGTGCCAGCAGCTCCCTGGACAAACCGGGCACTGAAGCTTTCTTT.

The rearrangement links TRBV28 to TRBJ2-2; D not resolved. Germline V gives CDR1 MDHEN, CDR2 SYDVKM. With 5 bases removed from V and 5 bases from J, the gap between germline ends came to 18 bases. The CDR3 contains 16 residues. The CDR3 spells CASSETHVSTTGELFF. CDR3 in DNA: TGTGCCAGCAGTGAGACCCATGTCTCCACAACCGGGGAGCTGTTTTTT. The whole variable domain, remainder taken from reference TRBV28 and TRBJ2-2, is DVKVTQSSRYLVKRTGEKVFLECVQDMDHENMFWYRQDPGLGLRLIYFSYDVKMKEKGDIPEGYSVSREKKERFSLILESASTNQTSMYLCASSETHVSTTGELFFGEGSRLTVL.

The chain uses TRBV18 and TRBJ1-5; D is undetermined. The V and J ends lost 6 bases and 2 bases respectively, with 11 bases between them. The germline CDR1 and CDR2 sequences are KGHSH and LQKENI. The CDR3 covers 14 residues. Written as DNA, the CDR3 is TGTGCCAGCTCGGACTTTCAGGGCAATCAGCCCCAGCATTTT. Protein product: CASSDFQGNQPQHF. Based on the CDR3 plus reference TRBV18 and TRBJ1-5, the full variable domain is NAGVMQNPRHLVRRRGQEARLRCSPMKGHSHVYWYRQLPEEGLKFMVYLQKENIIDESGMPKERFSAEFPKEGPSILRIQQVVRGDSAAYFCASSDFQGNQPQHFGDGTRLSIL.

The J gene is TRBJ1-1, the V gene TRBV2; D possibly corresponds to TRBD1 (6 bases). Germline V gene sequence: CDR1 SNHLY, CDR2 FYNNEI. V was shortened by 5 bases and J by 1 base, with 17 bases between the two germline ends. CDR3 size: 16 residues. The CDR3 nucleotides are TGTGCCAGCAGTAACAGCAGGGGTACCCAGAACACTGAAGCTTTCTTT. Protein product: CASSNSRGTQNTEAFF.

CDR3 region: CASSLSFGGIDNSPLHF. The DNA for the CDR3 is TGTGCCAGCAGTTTAAGTTTCGGGGGTATCGATAATTCACCCCTCCACTTT. The chain recombines TRBV27 with TRBJ1-6; D might be TRBD1 (5 bases). This CDR3 is 17 amino acids long. Trimming shortened V by 2 bases and J by 5 bases, and 16 bases separated the two germline ends. Germline CDR1 and CDR2: MNHEY and SMNVEV (reference sequence).